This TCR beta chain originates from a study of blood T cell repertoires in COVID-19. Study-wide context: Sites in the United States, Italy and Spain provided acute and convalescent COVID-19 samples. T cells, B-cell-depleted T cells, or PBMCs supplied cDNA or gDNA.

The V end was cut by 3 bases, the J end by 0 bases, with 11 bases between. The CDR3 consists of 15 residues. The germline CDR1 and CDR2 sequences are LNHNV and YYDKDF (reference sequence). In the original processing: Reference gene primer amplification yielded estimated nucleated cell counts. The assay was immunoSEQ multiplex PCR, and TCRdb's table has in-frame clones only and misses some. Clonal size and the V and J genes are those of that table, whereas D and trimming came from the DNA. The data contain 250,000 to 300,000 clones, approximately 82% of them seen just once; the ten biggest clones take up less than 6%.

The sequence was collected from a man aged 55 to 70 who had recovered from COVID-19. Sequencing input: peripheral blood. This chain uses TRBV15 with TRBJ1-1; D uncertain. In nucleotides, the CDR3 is TGTGCCACCAGCAGCCCAGACACAATGAACACTGAAGCTTTCTTT. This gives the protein CATSSPDTMNTEAFF.